Below, 5 T cell receptor beta chains from the same sample are listed, as sequenced in a study of blood T cell repertoires in COVID-19. Assay: immunoSEQ multiplex PCR; the TCRdb copy retains only in-frame clones and omits some. The sample shows 300,000 to 350,000 clones, approximately 90% of them seen only once. Sequencing used peripheral blood. These receptors were collected from a woman aged 30 to 39 with COVID-19, enrolled during active disease.

V is TRBV6-5 and J is TRBJ2-7; TRBD2 is a possible D gene (5 bases). Deletions cut 4 bases from V and 1 base from J, with 14 bases between. CDR1 MNHEY and CDR2 SVGAGI come from the germline V gene. This CDR3 region has 15 residues. CDR3 sequence reads: CASSFDWGESYEQYF. The CDR3 coding sequence is TGTGCCAGCAGTTTTGACTGGGGAGAGTCCTACGAGCAGTACTTC.

The rearrangement links TRBV18 to TRBJ1-1, with TRBD1 matching over 11 bases. Germline V lookup: CDR1 KGHSH, CDR2 LQKENI. CDR3 length equals 15 residues. The trim removed 5 bases at V and 7 bases at J, leaving 9 bases unmatched. The CDR3, as DNA: TGTGCCAGCTCATCGTTGGGACAGGGGGGAATTGAAGCTTTCTTT. This codes for CASSSLGQGGIEAFF.

This clone appeared a single time. The V and J genes are TRBV5-4 and TRBJ1-4, with D possibly matching TRBD1 (6 bases). Trimming took off 3 bases at V and 7 bases at J, with 19 bases between the two ends. CDR1 and CDR2 from the germline V gene are SGHNT and YYREEE (reference sequence). There are 16 residues in the CDR3. This CDR3 reads CASSSTLGGAGEKLFF. The CDR3 nucleotides read TGTGCCAGCAGCTCTACCTTAGGGGGGGCCGGTGAAAAACTGTTTTTT.

Worth noting for this clone: Relative to the germline gene, one junction end is altered; a read error may explain this. The V call is TRBV7-7, the J call TRBJ2-2; 7 nucleotides align to TRBD1. Germline CDR1 is SSHAT and CDR2 is FNYEAQ (reference sequence). The CDR3 extends over 16 amino acids. CDR3 bases: TGTGCTAGCAGCTTCAGTACAGGGGCTAACACCGGGGAGCTGTTTTTT. It encodes CASSFSTGANTGELFF.

J is TRBJ1-1 and V is TRBV12-3 or TRBV12-4; TRBD1 is a possible D gene (6 bases). V was trimmed by 7 bases and J by 1 base, leaving 10 bases between them. The CDR3 consists of 13 residues. This CDR3 reads CASTKGQNTEAFF. As DNA, the CDR3 is TGTGCCAGCACTAAGGGACAGAACACTGAAGCTTTCTTT.